These 18 T cell receptor beta chains were sequenced from one sample in a study of Ad26.COV2.S vaccination and SARS-CoV-2 variants. Treatment indicated: around 19 received Ad26.COV2.S at low or high dose, single or two shots; about 5 received placebo; per-sample allocation not given. Sample collection was performed on day 63 after the first vaccine or placebo injection. Sequenced by immunoSEQ multiplex PCR; TCRdb stores in-frame clones only, minus some. The sample records around 340,000 clones, approximately 90% being singletons. The sample consisted of peripheral blood, taken in a trial of Ad26.COV2.S vaccine versus placebo. The receptors were gathered from a person aged 18-65 years who received the Ad26.COV2.S COVID-19 vaccine or a placebo.

This chain links TRBV30 with TRBJ2-7; D is ambiguous. The V gene's germline CDR1 is GTSNPN and CDR2 SVGIG (reference sequence). The CDR3 is made up of 13 amino acids. Trimming pared 2 bases from V and 0 bases from J, leaving 8 bases between. CDR3 nucleotide sequence: TGTGCCTGGAGTTCCGACCGCTCCTACGAGCAGTACTTC. This sequence encodes CAWSSDRSYEQYF.

The chain uses TRBV11-2 and TRBJ2-3, with 12 bases matching TRBD1. Germline V gene sequence: CDR1 SGHAT, CDR2 FQNNGV. The CDR3 covers 17 residues. V lost 4 bases, J lost 0 bases, and 5 bases stayed unmatched. The CDR3 DNA reads TGTGCCAGCAGCTGGGGGGACAGGGGGCAAAGCACAGATACGCAGTATTTT. Translated: CASSWGDRGQSTDTQYF. Drawing the rest from reference TRBV11-2 and TRBJ2-3, the complete variable domain is EAGVAQSPRYKIIEKRQSVAFWCNPISGHATLYWYQQILGQGPKLLIQFQNNGVVDDSQLPKDRFSAERLKGVDSTLKIQPAKLEDSAVYLCASSWGDRGQSTDTQYFGPGTRLTVL.

CDR3 bases: TGTGCCAGTAGTATTGGACAGAACTCTGGAAACACCATATATTTT. Encoded protein: CASSIGQNSGNTIYF. The chain uses TRBV19 and TRBJ1-3; the D gene is possibly TRBD1 (6 bases). Germline V lookup: CDR1 LNHDA, CDR2 SQIVND (reference sequence). This CDR3 has 15 amino acids. Trimming removed 3 bases from V and 0 bases from J, with 9 bases in between.

This sequence joins TRBV7-9 and TRBJ2-7; perhaps TRBD1 as D (6 bases). The CDR3 contains 14 residues. Germline V lookup: CDR1 SEHNR, CDR2 FQNEAQ (reference sequence). V was clipped by 5 bases and J by 2 bases, with 13 bases between them. This chain's CDR3 is CASSERSGAYEQYF. DNA for the CDR3: TGTGCCAGCAGCGAAAGGTCAGGGGCCTACGAGCAGTACTTC.

This clone has more than one count but fewer than ten. The chain links TRBV2 to TRBJ1-6; possibly TRBD1 for D (6 bases). Trimming cost V 5 bases and J 9 bases, with 17 bases left between them. This CDR3 comprises 15 residues. CDR1 and CDR2 (germline): SNHLY, FYNNEI. CDR3: CASSPITGNASPLHF. The CDR3 nucleotides are TGTGCCAGCAGTCCGATTACAGGGAACGCTTCACCCCTCCACTTT.

This CDR3 reads CAWSVRAVQNEKLFF. CDR3 sequence (DNA): TGTGCCTGGAGTGTACGGGCGGTTCAAAATGAAAAACTGTTTTTT. This chain links TRBV30 with TRBJ1-4; no clear D gene. The germline V and J ends were trimmed by 0 bases and 5 bases, with 13 bases remaining between them. CDR1 and CDR2 (germline): GTSNPN, SVGIG (reference sequence). The CDR3 is made up of 15 amino acids.

As DNA, the CDR3 is TGCGCCAGCAGCCCGGGACTCACTGCCTACGAGCAGTACTTC. Translated: CASSPGLTAYEQYF. The chain couples TRBV4-1 to TRBJ2-7; possible D gene TRBD2, 6 bases. The CDR3 covers 14 residues. Trimming took off 4 bases at V and 2 bases at J, with 12 bases between the two ends. In germline, CDR1 is MGHRA, CDR2 YSYEKL.

The chain uses TRBV5-8 and TRBJ1-6; 7 bases fit TRBD1. J lost 3 bases, V lost 0 bases, and 0 bases had no gene match. CDR1 and CDR2 (germline): SGHTS, YDEGEE. This CDR3 comprises 15 residues. Written as DNA, the CDR3 is TGTGCCAGCAGCTTGGGACAGGGCTATAATTCACCCCTCCACTTT. It specifies CASSLGQGYNSPLHF.

The gene calls are TRBV7-8 and TRBJ2-2; a possible D gene is TRBD2 (6 bases). Trimming removed 8 bases at V and 4 bases at J, with 11 bases between. From germline, CDR1 is SGHVS and CDR2 FQNEAQ. The CDR3 has 13 amino acids. DNA of the CDR3: TGTGCCAGCCGGAGGGGTCCCACCGGGGAGCTGTTTTTT. It encodes CASRRGPTGELFF.

The V call is TRBV4-3, the J call TRBJ2-7; no definite D call. The germline gives CDR1 LGHNA, CDR2 YSLEER. This CDR3 spans 13 amino acids. V dropped 0 bases and J dropped 9 bases, with 12 bases sitting between them. CDR3 sequence reads: CASSQDFAGSQYF. The CDR3 DNA reads as TGCGCCAGCAGCCAAGACTTCGCAGGTTCGCAGTACTTC.

The chain couples TRBV18 to TRBJ2-1, with a tentative D call TRBD1 (5 bases). V lost 6 bases and J lost 5, with 14 bases in between. The CDR3 spans 14 residues. Germline lookup yields CDR1 KGHSH and CDR2 LQKENI. CDR3 nucleotides: TGTGCCAGCTCTCCTTACAGGTCCGACAATGAGCAGTTCTTC. Protein: CASSPYRSDNEQFF.

This rearrangement joins TRBV6-2 or TRBV6-3 to TRBJ2-7; D unresolved. V was cut by 2 bases and J by 3 bases, with 11 bases left in between. Germline lookup yields CDR1 MNHEY and CDR2 SVGEGT. The CDR3 length is 14 residues. The CDR3: CASSYGDQDYEQYF. The CDR3 DNA reads as TGTGCCAGCAGTTACGGGGATCAAGACTACGAGCAGTACTTC.

The chain carries TRBV27 and TRBJ1-1; perhaps TRBD1 as D (6 bases). The length of the CDR3 is 15 residues. From germline, CDR1 is MNHEY and CDR2 SMNVEV (reference sequence). The V end lost 7 bases, the J end lost 3 bases, and 18 bases lay between the germline ends. CDR3 sequence (DNA): TGTGCCAGCATCTCACTACAGGGCGGCCACACTGAAGCTTTCTTT. The encoded protein is CASISLQGGHTEAFF.

V is TRBV3-1 (or the pseudogene TRBV3-2) and J is TRBJ1-1; TRBD1 might be the D (5 bases). This CDR3 is built from 13 residues. V shed 6 bases and J shed 1 base, with 9 bases lying between them. CDR1 is LGHDT, CDR2 YNNKEL, per germline (reference sequence). CDR3 sequence: CASSRQTNTEAFF. The DNA for the CDR3 is TGTGCCAGCAGTCGACAGACGAACACTGAAGCTTTCTTT.

V is TRBV27 and J is TRBJ2-3; 8 nucleotides agree with TRBD2. The length of the CDR3 is 15 residues. Germline-derived CDR1 and CDR2 are MNHEY and SMNVEV (reference sequence). Trimming at V came to 4 bases and at J to 5 bases, leaving 8 bases not matched to a gene. CDR3 sequence reads: CASSSLAGLLDTQYF. The CDR3 DNA sequence: TGTGCCAGCAGTTCCTTAGCGGGGTTGTTAGATACGCAGTATTTT.

In this sample, this clone turned up a few times. V gene TRBV7-2 combines with J gene TRBJ1-6; 9 nucleotides line up with TRBD1. Germline V gene data show CDR1 as SGHTA and CDR2 as FQGNSA. The V and J ends lost 5 bases and 8 bases, in that order; junction bases with no gene match: 13. The CDR3 has 17 amino acids. CDR3 sequence (DNA): TGTGCCAGCAGCACGCCCCGGGGGACAGGGAATTATTCACCCCTCCACTTT. It yields the protein CASSTPRGTGNYSPLHF.

V usage is TRBV23-1 and J usage is TRBJ1-2; 8 nucleotides align to TRBD1. TRBV23-1 is an open reading frame whose function is uncertain. V shed 0 bases and J 4 bases; nucleotides not matched to a gene: 13. The CDR3 spans 18 residues. This CDR3 is CASSQSSWQGAVIYGYTF. The CDR3 nucleotides are TGCGCCAGCAGTCAATCGTCATGGCAGGGGGCAGTAATCTATGGCTACACCTTC.

This clone is a singleton in its sample. The V gene is TRBV4-1, the J gene TRBJ2-3; 11 nucleotides line up with TRBD1. The CDR3 is made up of 15 amino acids. J lost 4 bases, V lost 4 bases, and 4 bases had no gene match. Germline V CDR1 and CDR2: MGHRA, YSYEKL. The CDR3 bases are TGCGCCAGCAGCCGGGGACAGGGGGAGGCAGATACGCAGTATTTT. Translating it yields CASSRGQGEADTQYF.